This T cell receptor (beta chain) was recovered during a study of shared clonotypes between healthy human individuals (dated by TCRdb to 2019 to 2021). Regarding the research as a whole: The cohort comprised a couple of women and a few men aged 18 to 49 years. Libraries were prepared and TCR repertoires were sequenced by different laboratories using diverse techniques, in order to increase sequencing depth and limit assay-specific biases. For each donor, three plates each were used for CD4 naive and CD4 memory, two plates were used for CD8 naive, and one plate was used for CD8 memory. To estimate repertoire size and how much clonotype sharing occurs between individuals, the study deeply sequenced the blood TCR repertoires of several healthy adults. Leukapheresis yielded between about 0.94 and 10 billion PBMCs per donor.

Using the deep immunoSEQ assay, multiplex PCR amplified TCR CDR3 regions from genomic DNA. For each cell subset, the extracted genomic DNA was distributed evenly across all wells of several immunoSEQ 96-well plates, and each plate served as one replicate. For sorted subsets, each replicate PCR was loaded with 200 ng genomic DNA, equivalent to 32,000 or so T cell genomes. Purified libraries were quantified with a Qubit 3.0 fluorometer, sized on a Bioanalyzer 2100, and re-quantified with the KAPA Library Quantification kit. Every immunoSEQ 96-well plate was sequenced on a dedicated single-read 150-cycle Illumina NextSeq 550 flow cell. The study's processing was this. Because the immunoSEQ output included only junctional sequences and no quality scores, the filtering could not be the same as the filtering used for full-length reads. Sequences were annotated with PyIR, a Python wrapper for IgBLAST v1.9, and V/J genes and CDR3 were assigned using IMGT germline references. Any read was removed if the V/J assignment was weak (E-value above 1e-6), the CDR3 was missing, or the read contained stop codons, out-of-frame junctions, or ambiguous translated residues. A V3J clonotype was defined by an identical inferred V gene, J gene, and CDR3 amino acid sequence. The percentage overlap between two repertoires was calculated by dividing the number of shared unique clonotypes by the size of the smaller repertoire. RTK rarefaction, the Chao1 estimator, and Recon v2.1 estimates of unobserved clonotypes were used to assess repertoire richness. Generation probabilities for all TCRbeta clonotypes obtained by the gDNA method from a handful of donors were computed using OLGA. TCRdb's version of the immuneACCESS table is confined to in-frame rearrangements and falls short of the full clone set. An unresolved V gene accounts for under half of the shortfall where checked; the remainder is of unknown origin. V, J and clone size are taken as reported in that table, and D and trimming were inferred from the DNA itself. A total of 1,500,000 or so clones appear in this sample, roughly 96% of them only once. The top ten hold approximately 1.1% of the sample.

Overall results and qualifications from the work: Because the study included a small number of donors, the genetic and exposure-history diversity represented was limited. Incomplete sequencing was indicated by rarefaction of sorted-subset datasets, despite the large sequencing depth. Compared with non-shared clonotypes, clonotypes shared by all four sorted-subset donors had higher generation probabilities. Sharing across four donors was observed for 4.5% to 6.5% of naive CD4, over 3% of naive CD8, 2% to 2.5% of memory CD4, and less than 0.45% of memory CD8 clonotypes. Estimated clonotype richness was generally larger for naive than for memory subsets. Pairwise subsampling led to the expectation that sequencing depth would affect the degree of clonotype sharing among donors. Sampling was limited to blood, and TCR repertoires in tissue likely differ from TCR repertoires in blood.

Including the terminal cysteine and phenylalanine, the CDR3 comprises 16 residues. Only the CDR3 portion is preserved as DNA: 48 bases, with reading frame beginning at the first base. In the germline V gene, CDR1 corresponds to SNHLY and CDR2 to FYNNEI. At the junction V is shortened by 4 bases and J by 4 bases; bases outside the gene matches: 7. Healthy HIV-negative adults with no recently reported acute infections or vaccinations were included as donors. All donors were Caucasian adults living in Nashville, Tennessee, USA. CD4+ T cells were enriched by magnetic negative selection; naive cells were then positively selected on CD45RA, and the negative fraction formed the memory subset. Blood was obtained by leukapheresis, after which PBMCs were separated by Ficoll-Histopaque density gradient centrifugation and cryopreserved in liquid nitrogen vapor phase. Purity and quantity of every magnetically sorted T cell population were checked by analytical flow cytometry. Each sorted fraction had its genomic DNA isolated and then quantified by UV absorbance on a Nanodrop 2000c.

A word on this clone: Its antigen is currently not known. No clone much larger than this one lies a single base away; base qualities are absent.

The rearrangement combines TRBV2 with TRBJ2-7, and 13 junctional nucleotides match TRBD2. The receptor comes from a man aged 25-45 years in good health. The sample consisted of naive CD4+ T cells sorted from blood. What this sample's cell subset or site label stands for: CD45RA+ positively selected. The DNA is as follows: TGTGCCAGCAGTGTCCGACTAGCGGGAGGTCAATACGAGCAGTACTTC. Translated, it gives CASSVRLAGGQYEQYF. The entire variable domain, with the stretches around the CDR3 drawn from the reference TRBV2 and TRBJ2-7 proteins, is EPEVTQTPSHQVTQMGQEVILRCVPISNHLYFYWYRQILGQKVEFLVSFYNNEISEKSEIFDDQFSVERPDGSNFTLKIRSTKLEDSAMYFCASSVRLAGGQYEQYFGPGTRLTVT.